This is a list of T cell receptor beta chains from one sample in a study of cytomegalovirus exposure and HLA in healthy donors. The table came from immunoSEQ multiplex PCR; TCRdb's copy has only in-frame clones and leaves some out. The top ten hold over 9.5% of the sample, which has roughly 67,000 clones, about three quarters seen once. The sequencing sample was made of PBMCs. These receptors were collected from a man aged 40-50 years in good health and CMV-seronegative. The CDR3 runs from the conserved cysteine through the conserved F or W. A D gene is named only where the DNA matches it firmly. Some rows have no size entry. The others give once, few or many, or a class for an expanded clone.

CDR3aa: CASRSGTRGALYEQYF
CDR3nt: TGTGCCAGCAGGTCAGGAACACGGGGGGCCCTCTACGAGCAGTACTTC
j_gene: TRBJ2-7
d_gene: NA
v_gene: TRBV11-2
abundance: NA

CDR3aa: CASSLGGGRSTDTQYF
CDR3nt: TGCGCCAGCAGCTTGGGCGGGGGCCGTAGCACAGATACGCAGTATTTT
j_gene: TRBJ2-3
d_gene: NA
v_gene: TRBV5-1
abundance: NA

CDR3aa: CASRSWGVNTEAFF
CDR3nt: TGTGCCAGCAGATCGTGGGGAGTGAACACTGAAGCTTTCTTT
j_gene: TRBJ1-1
d_gene: NA
v_gene: TRBV11-2
abundance: NA

CDR3aa: CASSLGTGQGNQPQHF
CDR3nt: TGTGCCAGCAGCTTAGGTACCGGACAGGGTAATCAGCCCCAGCATTTT
j_gene: TRBJ1-5
d_gene: TRBD1
v_gene: TRBV7-6
abundance: NA

CDR3aa: CSVLGLAGGPQSPSSYNEQFF
CDR3nt: TGCAGCGTCCTGGGACTAGCGGGGGGGCCCCAATCTCCGAGCTCCTACAATGAGCAGTTCTTC
j_gene: TRBJ2-1
d_gene: TRBD2
v_gene: TRBV29-1
abundance: NA

CDR3aa: CASSPRRADTQYF
CDR3nt: TGTGCCAGCAGCCCGCGCAGGGCTGATACGCAGTATTTT
j_gene: TRBJ2-3
d_gene: NA
v_gene: TRBV11-2
abundance: NA

CDR3aa: CASSEAGEDQPQHF
CDR3nt: TGTGCCAGCAGTGAAGCAGGGGAGGATCAGCCCCAGCATTTT
j_gene: TRBJ1-5
d_gene: NA
v_gene: TRBV2
abundance: few

CDR3aa: CASSVSGLSYNEQFF
CDR3nt: TGTGCCAGCAGCGTATCGGGACTTTCCTACAATGAGCAGTTCTTC
j_gene: TRBJ2-1
d_gene: NA
v_gene: TRBV9
abundance: NA

CDR3aa: CASSSQSRGEKLFF
CDR3nt: TGTGCCAGTAGTTCACAGTCTCGAGGGGAAAAACTGTTTTTT
j_gene: TRBJ1-4
d_gene: NA
v_gene: TRBV19
abundance: NA

CDR3aa: CASSLETGNTEAFF
CDR3nt: TGCGCCAGCAGCTTAGAGACAGGGAACACTGAAGCTTTCTTT
j_gene: TRBJ1-1
d_gene: NA
v_gene: TRBV5-1
abundance: few

CDR3aa: CASSPPGGVIGELFF
CDR3nt: TGTGCCAGCAGCCCACCGGGGGGGGTCATCGGGGAGCTGTTTTTT
j_gene: TRBJ2-2
d_gene: TRBD2
v_gene: TRBV7-9
abundance: NA

CDR3aa: CASSPDLANQPQHF
CDR3nt: TGTGCCAGCAGCCCCGATTTAGCGAATCAGCCCCAGCATTTT
j_gene: TRBJ1-5
d_gene: NA
v_gene: TRBV7-9
abundance: few

CDR3aa: CSSSPGTSGIRDEQYF
CDR3nt: TGTTCCAGCAGCCCCGGGACTAGCGGGATCCGTGACGAGCAGTACTTC
j_gene: TRBJ2-7
d_gene: TRBD2
v_gene: TRBV7-9
abundance: NA

CDR3aa: CASSPQGGGRVQETQYF
CDR3nt: TGTGCCAGCAGCCCCCAAGGGGGCGGCAGGGTCCAAGAGACCCAGTACTTC
j_gene: TRBJ2-5
d_gene: TRBD1
v_gene: TRBV11-2
abundance: NA

CDR3aa: CASSLAYWERGGSEQYF
CDR3nt: TGTGCCAGCAGCTTAGCCTATTGGGAGCGGGGGGGTAGCGAGCAGTACTTC
j_gene: TRBJ2-7
d_gene: TRBD2
v_gene: TRBV7-8
abundance: NA

CDR3aa: CASTGTGYLDEQYF
CDR3nt: TGTGCCAGTACAGGGACAGGGTATTTGGACGAGCAGTACTTC
j_gene: TRBJ2-7
d_gene: TRBD1
v_gene: TRBV19
abundance: once

CDR3aa: CASNRDYLNEQYF
CDR3nt: TGTGCCAGCAACAGGGACTACTTGAACGAGCAGTACTTC
j_gene: TRBJ2-7
d_gene: NA
v_gene: TRBV6-1
abundance: NA

CDR3aa: CASRGEWQGAPTDTQYF
CDR3nt: TGCGCCAGCCGGGGGGAGTGGCAGGGGGCACCCACAGATACGCAGTATTTT
j_gene: TRBJ2-3
d_gene: NA
v_gene: TRBV5-1
abundance: NA

CDR3aa: CASKPQGATNEKLFF
CDR3nt: TGTGCCAGCAAGCCACAGGGGGCCACTAATGAAAAACTGTTTTTT
j_gene: TRBJ1-4
d_gene: TRBD1
v_gene: TRBV6-1
abundance: NA

CDR3aa: CATSRGGRGFDSPLHF
CDR3nt: TGTGCCACCAGCAGAGGTGGTAGAGGTTTTGATTCACCCCTCCACTTT
j_gene: TRBJ1-6
d_gene: NA
v_gene: TRBV15
abundance: NA

CDR3aa: CASSLNGVSGNIQYF
CDR3nt: TGTGCCAGCAGCTTGAACGGAGTCAGTGGGAACATTCAGTACTTC
j_gene: TRBJ2-4
d_gene: NA
v_gene: TRBV5-6
abundance: NA

CDR3aa: CASTPAGLAGGPGRNEQFF
CDR3nt: TGTGCCAGCACCCCCGCGGGACTAGCGGGAGGGCCCGGGCGCAATGAGCAGTTCTTC
j_gene: TRBJ2-1
d_gene: TRBD2
v_gene: TRBV27
abundance: NA

CDR3aa: CATREGGQGAMETQYF
CDR3nt: TGTGCCACAAGGGAGGGGGGACAGGGGGCTATGGAGACCCAGTACTTC
j_gene: TRBJ2-5
d_gene: TRBD1
v_gene: TRBV28
abundance: NA

CDR3aa: CASSLGQGNSYEQYF
CDR3nt: TGCGCCAGCAGCTTGGGACAGGGCAACTCCTACGAGCAGTACTTC
j_gene: TRBJ2-7
d_gene: TRBD1
v_gene: TRBV5-1
abundance: few

CDR3aa: CASSLRVGEAGELFF
CDR3nt: TGCGCCAGCAGCTTGAGGGTAGGGGAGGCCGGGGAGCTGTTTTTT
j_gene: TRBJ2-2
d_gene: NA
v_gene: TRBV5-1
abundance: NA

CDR3aa: CASSLRGGNQETQYF
CDR3nt: TGTGCCAGCAGCCTTAGGGGGGGCAACCAAGAGACCCAGTACTTC
j_gene: TRBJ2-5
d_gene: NA
v_gene: TRBV6-5
abundance: NA

CDR3aa: CASVSGLADYNEQFF
CDR3nt: TGTGCCAGCGTCTCGGGACTAGCGGATTACAATGAGCAGTTCTTC
j_gene: TRBJ2-1
d_gene: TRBD2
v_gene: TRBV5-6
abundance: NA

CDR3aa: CATGYTGAGANVLTF
CDR3nt: TGTGCCACCGGATACACAGGAGCCGGGGCCAACGTCCTGACTTTC
j_gene: TRBJ2-6
d_gene: NA
v_gene: TRBV10-3
abundance: few

CDR3aa: CASSLVSGAYNEQFF
CDR3nt: TGTGCCAGCAGCTTGGTTAGCGGAGCATACAATGAGCAGTTCTTC
j_gene: TRBJ2-1
d_gene: NA
v_gene: TRBV5-4
abundance: NA

CDR3aa: CASGAARYNEQFF
CDR3nt: TGTGCCAGCGGGGCCGCCCGGTACAATGAGCAGTTCTTC
j_gene: TRBJ2-1
d_gene: NA
v_gene: TRBV28
abundance: NA

CDR3aa: CATEPPGAEETQYF
CDR3nt: TGTGCCACAGAACCCCCAGGGGCCGAGGAGACCCAGTACTTC
j_gene: TRBJ2-5
d_gene: NA
v_gene: TRBV6-1
abundance: NA